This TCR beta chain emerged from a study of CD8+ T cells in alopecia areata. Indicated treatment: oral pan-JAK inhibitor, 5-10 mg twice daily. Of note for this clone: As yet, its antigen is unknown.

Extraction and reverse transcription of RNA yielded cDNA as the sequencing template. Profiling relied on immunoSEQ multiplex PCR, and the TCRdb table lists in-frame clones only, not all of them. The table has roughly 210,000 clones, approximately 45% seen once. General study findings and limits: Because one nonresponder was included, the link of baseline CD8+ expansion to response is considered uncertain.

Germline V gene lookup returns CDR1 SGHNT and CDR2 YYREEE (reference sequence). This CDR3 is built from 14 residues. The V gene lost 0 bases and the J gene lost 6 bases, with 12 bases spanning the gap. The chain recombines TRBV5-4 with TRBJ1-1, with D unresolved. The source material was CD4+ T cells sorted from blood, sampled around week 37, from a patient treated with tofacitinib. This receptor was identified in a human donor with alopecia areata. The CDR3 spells CASSLAGRTAEAFF. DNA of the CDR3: TGTGCCAGCAGCTTGGCCGGGAGGACGGCTGAAGCTTTCTTT.